The rows below give T cell receptor beta chains drawn from one sample of a study of T cell changes during pregnancy in multiple sclerosis. Sequenced by immunoSEQ multiplex PCR; TCRdb stores in-frame clones only, minus some. The repertoire holds around 38,000 clones, with approximately 92% as singletons. Sequences were derived from CD8+ T cells from peripheral blood mononuclear cells, sampled in the third trimester of pregnancy. The receptor source for this set is a female donor with multiple sclerosis, enrolled in a pregnancy study. The CDR3 runs from the conserved cysteine through the conserved F or W. D genes are given only for firm matches.

d_call,v_call,cdr3_aa
TRBD2,TRBV7-3,CASSSSSGRRQYNEQFF
NA,TRBV28,CASSFSVSGNEKLFF
TRBD1,TRBV4-3,CASSQEVTGVYEQFF
NA,TRBV7-2,CASSSINEKLFF
TRBD2,TRBV5-4,CASSPDFSGGLYEQYF
NA,TRBV2,CASMDGSSGEQYF
NA,TRBV6-5,CASSYKRTDTQYF
NA,TRBV30,CAWSVLGTEQYF
TRBD2,TRBV29-1,CSVSKREGLEQYF
NA,TRBV5-4,CASSQNPGSNQPQHF
TRBD1,TRBV6-5,CASSWGQGAYEQYF
TRBD2,TRBV13,CASSLEGLAGGNEQFF
TRBD1,TRBV19,CASRDRGSQPQHF
NA,TRBV5-1,CASRGGTFEETQYF
TRBD2,TRBV7-9,CASSLARGYEQYF
NA,TRBV14,CASSQDRGRVSYVGELFF
NA,TRBV18,CASSPRLEPDTQYF
NA,TRBV27,CASSLFANTGELFF
TRBD2,TRBV7-9,CASSLTSGRAYFNEQFF
TRBD2,TRBV5-4,CASSLRGTSGTDTQYF
NA,TRBV7-2,CASSLPAGAEAFF
TRBD2,TRBV7-2,CASSPGLAWRDTQYF
TRBD2,TRBV19,CASSSLAGDYNEQFF
NA,TRBV6-5,CASSYSMGVSLDTQYF
TRBD1,TRBV6-5,CASSFLGQSTGELFF
TRBD2,TRBV9,CASSAERGGKETQYF
NA,TRBV28,CASSRPDSSLNYGYTF
NA,TRBV7-2,CASSPWTGGLAGVETQYF
NA,TRBV5-1,CASSLEGGHETQYF
NA,TRBV6-6,CASSSLPSVGELFF
NA,TRBV11-3,CASSLAAGSNNEQFF
NA,TRBV5-4,CASGENYGGNTGELFF
NA,TRBV4-1,CASSQGGLLADTQYF
TRBD2,TRBV6-1,CASTPGGVETQYF
TRBD1,TRBV27,CASSPGWDRDEQYF
TRBD2,TRBV2,CASSLRREVGGELFF
TRBD2,TRBV7-9,CASSLDGRDEQYF
TRBD2,TRBV9,CASNNGPAGDPETQYF
TRBD1,TRBV4-3,CASSHDRGFGEAFF
NA,TRBV7-9,CASSLYGGTRSYEQYF
TRBD1,TRBV19,CASSLTGLTEAFF
NA,TRBV10-3,CAISPEGGHQPQHF
TRBD2,TRBV19,CASSILAGDNEQFF
TRBD1,TRBV5-4,CASSLLGQHPQETQYF
TRBD2,TRBV5-4,CASSLAGGPTPQQYF
TRBD2,TRBV6-4,CASSELAGVTGELFF
NA,TRBV27,CASSPVEDYEQYF
NA,TRBV15,CATSRVAGGDYGYTF
TRBD1,TRBV9,CASSVGQGDGNTIYF
NA,TRBV7-8,CASRYAVDEQFF
NA,TRBV19,CASSIIPRQALGNQPQHF
TRBD1,TRBV6-5,CASSYTQGADGYTF
TRBD2,TRBV4-2,CASSPLTSGSNTGELFF